This T cell receptor (beta chain) came from a study of siplizumab effects on memory and regulatory T cells. Notes on the study in general: Siplizumab significantly decreased alloreactive sequences from unstimulated CD4+ memory cells. There appeared to be greater diversity in naive T cells than in memory cells, and naive T cells seemed major contributors to the alloresponse.

V shed 5 bases and J shed 4 bases, with 19 bases lying between them. The CDR3 loop spans 15 amino acids. CDR1 is SGHRS and CDR2 is YFSETQ in the germline V gene. As concerns this clone: Its antigen is still unknown.

Roughly 1.1 x 10^5 TCR templates were measured in each sample. TCRdb's copy holds only in-frame clones and misses some; the assay was immunoSEQ multiplex PCR. The repertoire holds 99,000 or so clones, about 93% seen once, with 1.3% in the top ten. The genes are TRBV5-1 and TRBJ2-7; TRBD2 might be the D (6 bases). The source is a human donor in good health. The sample consisted of non-Treg CD4+ T cells sorted from blood. This chain's CDR3 is CASSWGEAGMYEQYF. The CDR3 bases are TGCGCCAGCAGTTGGGGGGAGGCAGGGATGTACGAGCAGTACTTC.